The source of this T cell receptor beta chain is a study of CD8 T cells in ankylosing spondylitis. The J segment lost 3 bases and the V segment lost 3 bases, leaving 4 bases of the junction unmatched. The germline V gene has CDR1 SGDLS and CDR2 YYNGEE. The CDR3 is 15 residues long. This clonotype appeared many times. Its specificity is not known. As the method for making TCR beta libraries, quantitative 5'-RACE with molecular barcodes was used. TCRdb analysed the 5' RACE reads with MiXCR anew, one entry per CDR3 protein. The data contain fewer than 250,000 distinct CDR3 sequences, around a quarter of them singletons. Study-level points and caveats: Disease-linked clones were reportedly significantly enriched in matched ankylosing spondylitis synovial fluid. There was a TCR beta motif, made of several highly homologous variants, that appeared characteristic of ankylosing spondylitis blood.

The chain links TRBV9 to TRBJ2-1; 9 positions match TRBD1. Sequenced input: blood, either unsorted or a sorted T cell fraction (not recorded which). This clonotype was obtained from a male donor with ankylosing spondylitis or in good health (not recorded which). The CDR3 nucleotides are TGTGCCAGCAGCGGGGGACAGGGAGGCTACAATGAGCAGTTCTTC. Amino acid sequence: CASSGGQGGYNEQFF.